This entry lists 5 T cell receptor beta chains sequenced from one sample in a study of patients and donors after allogeneic stem cell transplantation. TCRdb reprocessed the RT-PCR reads with MiXCR, giving one entry per CDR3 protein. The repertoire holds approximately 430,000 distinct CDR3 sequences, with roughly 17% as singletons. What was sequenced was blood, either unsorted or a sorted T cell fraction (not recorded which). The receptors stem from a human donor who was either an allogeneic HSCT recipient or a stem cell or donor lymphocyte infusion donor (not recorded which). It is not recorded whose cells these are; they may come from a transplant donor.

V gene TRBV6-4 combines with J gene TRBJ1-2; TRBD1 is a possible D gene (6 bases). The CDR3 loop spans 15 amino acids. The germline V and J ends were trimmed by 6 bases and 8 bases, with 22 bases remaining between them. Germline CDR1 MRHNA, CDR2 SNTAGT. The CDR3 sequence: CASRRTNTGASGYTF. For the CDR3, the DNA is TGTGCCAGCAGGCGGACGAATACGGGGGCGAGCGGCTACACCTTC.

This chain connects TRBV19 to TRBJ2-2; D remains unclear. The CDR3 runs to 13 residues. V was pared by 6 bases and J by 6 bases, with 11 bases between. CDR1 and CDR2 from the germline V gene are LNHDA and SQIVND (reference sequence). CDR3 sequence: CASRPPKPGELFF. CDR3 DNA: TGTGCCAGTAGGCCCCCAAAGCCCGGGGAGCTGTTTTTT.

The chain is built from TRBV3-1 and TRBJ2-3; TRBD2 aligns across 12 bases. CDR1 is LGHDT, CDR2 YNNKEL, per germline (reference sequence). This CDR3 is 14 amino acids long. V trimming: 10 bases; J trimming: 2 bases; junction bases outside the gene matches: 4. Written as DNA, the CDR3 is TGTGCCAACGGACTAGCGGGGTCCACAGATACGCAGTATTTT. Translated: CANGLAGSTDTQYF.

For the CDR3, the DNA is TGTGCCAGCAGCTCCCCCCGGACTGAAGCTTTCTTT. Translated: CASSSPRTEAFF. This chain uses TRBV7-6 with TRBJ1-1, with no clear D. The CDR3 has 12 amino acids. Trimming shortened V by 4 bases and J by 5 bases, and 8 bases separated the two germline ends. CDR1 is SGHVS, CDR2 FNYEAQ, per germline.

This clonotype has only a few counts. The chain combines TRBV6-5 with TRBJ2-7; 8 bases fit TRBD1. The length of the CDR3 is 15 residues. V shed 0 bases and J 4 bases; nucleotides not matched to a gene: 5. Germline V CDR1 and CDR2: MNHEY, SVGAGI. The CDR3 region is CASSYSSRGPYEQYF. In DNA form, the CDR3 reads TGTGCCAGCAGTTACTCGAGCAGGGGGCCATACGAGCAGTACTTC.